The rows below give T cell receptor beta chains drawn from one sample of a study of shared T cell receptors in the human thymus. Sequencing used immunoSEQ multiplex PCR; TCRdb keeps in-frame clones, though not all of them. This sample has 450,000 to 650,000 clones, with approximately 78% found just once. These data were also filed under a second study, of human thymus T cells.

Sequencing used thymocytes. The receptors come from a boy in the first two years of life with a congenital heart defect. Both conserved end residues are part of each CDR3. D genes are given only for firm matches. A clone size is listed for some rows: how often the clone was seen (once, few, many), or a class if it is expanded.

clone_size | d_call | j_call | v_call | cdr3_aa | cdr3_nt
- | - | TRBJ2-7 | TRBV7-8 | CASSLGLDWVYEQYF | TGTGCCAGCAGCTTAGGCCTGGACTGGGTCTACGAGCAGTACTTC
- | TRBD2 | TRBJ2-1 | TRBV25-1 | CASSEGSGSRVNEQFF | TGTGCCAGCAGTGAGGGAAGCGGGAGTAGGGTGAATGAGCAGTTCTTC
- | TRBD1 | TRBJ2-7 | TRBV5-6 | CASSDDPGTGGYEQYF | TGTGCCAGCAGCGATGACCCCGGGACAGGGGGATACGAGCAGTACTTC
- | TRBD2 | TRBJ2-5 | TRBV15 | CATRGAREGQETQYF | TGTGCCACCAGGGGAGCACGGGAGGGGCAAGAGACCCAGTACTTC
- | - | TRBJ1-4 | TRBV11-2 | CASSLDLSAGGLNEKLFF | TGTGCCAGCAGCTTAGATCTAAGCGCGGGGGGGCTTAATGAAAAACTGTTTTTT
once | TRBD2 | TRBJ2-3 | TRBV19 | CASSPGGTSGSSGTQYF | TGTGCCAGTAGTCCGGGTGGGACTAGCGGGAGTTCCGGTACGCAGTATTTT
- | TRBD1 | TRBJ2-7 | TRBV10-2 | CASSSCIGGQFTYEQYF | TGCGCCAGCAGTTCGTGTATAGGGGGACAGTTCACCTACGAGCAGTACTTC
- | - | TRBJ2-7 | TRBV27 | CASSSNSYEQYF | TGTGCCAGCAGTTCAAACAGCTACGAGCAGTACTTC
- | - | TRBJ2-1 | TRBV4-1 | CASSQDSRGSSYNEQFF | TGCGCCAGCAGCCAAGATAGCCGGGGTAGCTCCTACAATGAGCAGTTCTTC
- | - | TRBJ2-7 | TRBV7-2 | CASSLRGSKHEQYF | TGTGCCAGCAGCTTACGGGGGAGTAAGCACGAGCAGTACTTC
- | - | TRBJ2-5 | TRBV4-3 | CASSQDIERQETQYF | TGCGCCAGCAGCCAAGATATAGAGCGGCAAGAGACCCAGTACTTC
- | TRBD2 | TRBJ2-3 | TRBV28 | CASSNDRTSGRTDTQYF | TGTGCCAGCAGTAACGACAGGACTAGCGGGAGGACCGATACGCAGTATTTT
- | - | TRBJ2-2 | TRBV5-1 | CASSLEPRGGELFF | TGCGCCAGCAGCTTGGAGCCCAGGGGCGGGGAGCTGTTTTTT
few | TRBD2 | TRBJ2-7 | TRBV5-4 | CASSYGTSGRYEQYF | TGTGCCAGCAGCTACGGGACTAGCGGGAGGTACGAGCAGTACTTC
- | TRBD1 | TRBJ2-2 | TRBV18 | CASSRRDRNTGELFF | TGTGCCAGCTCACGACGGGACAGGAACACCGGGGAGCTGTTTTTT
- | - | TRBJ2-3 | TRBV4-3 | CASSPSMIPGTSDTQYF | TGCGCCAGCAGCCCCTCGATGATTCCCGGGACATCAGATACGCAGTATTTT
- | TRBD2 | TRBJ2-2 | TRBV28 | CASRGRASVNTGELFF | TGTGCCAGCAGGGGGAGGGCTAGCGTGAACACCGGGGAGCTGTTTTTT
- | - | TRBJ1-2 | TRBV7-2 | CASSLGSGNYGYTF | TGTGCCAGCAGCTTAGGGTCGGGGAACTATGGCTACACCTTC
- | TRBD2 | TRBJ2-3 | TRBV14 | CASSPMREVCTDTQYF | TGTGCCAGCAGCCCGATGCGGGAGGTGTGCACAGATACGCAGTATTTT
- | - | TRBJ2-2 | TRBV15 | CATEGPGELFF | TGTGCCACCGAGGGCCCCGGGGAGCTGTTTTTT
- | - | TRBJ2-5 | TRBV27 | CASRGVGWEETQYF | TGTGCCAGCAGAGGGGTCGGGTGGGAAGAGACCCAGTACTTC
- | TRBD1 | TRBJ1-1 | TRBV15 | CATSSTLGTGDTEAFF | TGTGCCACCAGCAGCACCCTCGGGACAGGCGACACTGAAGCTTTCTTT
- | - | TRBJ1-4 | TRBV9 | CASSVRVATNEKLFF | TGTGCCAGCAGCGTACGCGTCGCAACTAATGAAAAACTGTTTTTT
- | TRBD2 | TRBJ2-2 | TRBV7-9 | CASSLRTSGDQWAGELFF | TGTGCCAGCAGCCTCCGGACTAGTGGGGACCAATGGGCCGGGGAGCTGTTTTTT
- | TRBD2 | TRBJ2-3 | TRBV5-1 | CASSFQREGNTQYF | TGCGCCAGCAGCTTCCAGCGGGAGGGCAATACGCAGTATTTT
few | - | TRBJ2-3 | TRBV5-6 | CASSLQGTDTQYF | TGTGCCAGCAGCTTGCAGGGCACAGATACGCAGTATTTT
- | - | TRBJ2-3 | TRBV27 | CASRHTDTQYF | TGTGCCAGCAGACACACAGATACGCAGTATTTT
- | - | TRBJ2-2 | TRBV4-3 | CASSQDLATGELFF | TGCGCCAGCAGCCAAGACTTAGCGACCGGGGAGCTGTTTTTT
- | TRBD2 | TRBJ2-7 | TRBV7-6 | CASTQGAGAYEQYF | TGTGCCAGCACCCAAGGGGCGGGAGCTTACGAGCAGTACTTC